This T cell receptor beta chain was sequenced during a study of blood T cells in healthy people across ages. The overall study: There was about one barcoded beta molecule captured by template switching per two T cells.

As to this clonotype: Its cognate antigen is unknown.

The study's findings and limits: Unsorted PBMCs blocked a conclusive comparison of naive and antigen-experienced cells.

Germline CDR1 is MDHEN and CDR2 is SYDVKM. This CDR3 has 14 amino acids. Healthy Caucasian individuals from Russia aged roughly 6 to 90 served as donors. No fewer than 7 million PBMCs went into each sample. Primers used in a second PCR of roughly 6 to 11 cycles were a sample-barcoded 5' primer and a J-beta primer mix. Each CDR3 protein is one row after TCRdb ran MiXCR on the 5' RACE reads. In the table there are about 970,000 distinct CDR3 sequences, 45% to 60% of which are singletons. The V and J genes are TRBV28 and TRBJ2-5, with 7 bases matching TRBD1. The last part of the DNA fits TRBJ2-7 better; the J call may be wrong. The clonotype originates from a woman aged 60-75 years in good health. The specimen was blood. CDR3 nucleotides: TGTGCCAGCAGGATACAGGGGTCAGGATACGAGCAGTACTTC. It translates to CASRIQGSGYEQYF.